These 6 T cell receptor beta chains originate from one sample sequenced in a study of glioma-infiltrating T cells (dated by TCRdb to between 2015 and 2016). These reads were obtained on an Illumina MiSeq. TCR alpha and beta CDR3 regions were amplified with the iRepertoire nested amplicon-rescue multiplex PCR (arm-PCR) platform from RNA. TCRdb trimmed public reads at Q25 via fastp, called clones via MiXCR and kept in-frame beta chains. Records with the same CDR3 protein are collapsed into one entry carrying the most frequent genes and DNA. The sample profile shows approximately 90,000 distinct CDR3 sequences; 20% to 25% of them were found once. The biggest ten clones account for 5.5% to 7.5% of the sample. Sequenced: glioma tissue, nonneoplastic brain tissue, or PBMCs (not recorded which). These receptors originate from a human donor with low-grade glioma or glioblastoma, undergoing nonglioma brain surgery, or in good health (not recorded which).

This clonotype was seen more than once but under ten times. One base away lies a much larger clone, so this may be a sequencing read error. This CDR3 is missing its conserved last phenylalanine or tryptophan, likely due to a read error. The chain employs TRBV19 and TRBJ1-5; D not certain. V shed 5 bases and J shed 0 bases, with 14 bases lying between them. The germline V gene encodes CDR1 LNHDA and CDR2 SQIVND (reference sequence). CDR3 size: 16 residues. CDR3 sequence (DNA): TGTGCCAGTAGTCCTTCGACACAATATAGCAATCAGCCCCAGCATTCT. This gives the protein CASSPSTQYSNQPQHS.

J is TRBJ1-6 and V is TRBV18; 7 bases fit TRBD1. The CDR3 consists of 16 residues. CDR1 and CDR2 from the germline V gene are KGHSH and LQKENI. The V and J ends lost 3 bases and 5 bases, in that order; junction bases with no gene match: 7. The CDR3 protein is CASSPYRQGHNSPLHF. For the CDR3, the DNA is TGTGCCAGCTCACCTTATCGACAGGGTCATAATTCACCCCTCCACTTT.

This clonotype was recorded at least ten times. The rearrangement uses TRBV2 and TRBJ1-2; D remains unclear. The V gene lost 3 bases and the J gene lost 7 bases, with 9 bases spanning the gap. This CDR3 is 12 amino acids long. Germline lookup yields CDR1 SNHLY and CDR2 FYNNEI. The CDR3 bases are TGTGCCAGCAGTGAGGAAGTGGGTGGCTACACCTTC. It yields the protein CASSEEVGGYTF.

A note on this clonotype: A much more abundant neighbour one base away suggests this may be a read error. CDR3 residues: CASSGVLSYGQYF. As DNA, the CDR3 is TGTGCCAGCAGTGGGGTCCTGTCCTACGGGCAGTACTTC. This chain uses TRBV2 with TRBJ2-7; no clear D. This CDR3 contains 13 residues. The germline V gene encodes CDR1 SNHLY and CDR2 FYNNEI.

This clonotype showed up many times. The rearrangement uses TRBV6-1 and TRBJ1-1; D call uncertain. The V gene lost 5 bases and the J gene lost 2 bases, with 9 bases spanning the gap. Germline CDR1 is MNHNS and CDR2 is SASEGT. There are 13 residues in the CDR3. DNA for the CDR3: TGTGCCAGCAGTTACTTTCGAAACACTGAAGCTTTCTTT. Its translation is CASSYFRNTEAFF.

This clonotype was seen at least ten times. The chain combines TRBV6-1 with TRBJ1-6; unclear D gene. The CDR3 is 15 residues long. The germline CDR1 and CDR2 sequences are MNHNS and SASEGT. Deletions cut 2 bases from V and 2 bases from J, with 7 bases between. In DNA form, the CDR3 reads TGTGCCAGCAGTGAAAGGCAGGCCTATAATTCACCCCTCCACTTT. Translation: CASSERQAYNSPLHF.